This TCR beta chain was sequenced in a study of OX40 agonist ivuxolimab in advanced cancers. The overall study: The patients got ivuxolimab, which is an agonistic anti-OX40 (CD134) antibody. Eligibility rules accepted prior anti-PD-1, anti-PD-L1 or anti-CTLA-4 therapy, and roughly 42% had some.

Measured with immunoSEQ multiplex PCR; TCRdb has only the in-frame clones, and not every one. The sample yields approximately 49,000 clones, approximately 85% seen once. The V and J ends lost 0 bases and 0 bases respectively, with 7 bases between them. CDR1 and CDR2 from the germline V gene are SGDLS and YYNGEE. There are 14 residues in the CDR3. This clonotype was obtained from an adult with an advanced solid tumor such as melanoma, head and neck, liver or kidney cancer. Sample: CD4+ or CD8+ T cells sorted from blood, taken in a trial of the OX40 agonist ivuxolimab. The chain joins TRBV9 to TRBJ2-7; no clear D. The CDR3 region is CASSVDYSSYEQYF. The CDR3 DNA is TGTGCCAGCAGCGTAGATTACAGCTCCTACGAGCAGTACTTC.